A selection of T cell receptor beta chains follows, all from one sample in a study of T cell responses to AZD1222 COVID-19 vaccine. Method: immunoSEQ multiplex PCR; TCRdb's copy keeps in-frame clones and lacks some. The data hold about 150,000 clones, with 88% observed a single time. The sample consisted of peripheral blood, taken 28 days after the second dose of the MenACWY control vaccine. Source of these receptors: an adult who received the MenACWY meningococcal vaccine as a control. Both conserved end residues are part of each CDR3. Each record gives: J gene, V gene, CDR3 protein.

J gene: TRBJ1-5
V gene: TRBV6-2/TRBV6-3
CDR3 protein: CASSYSTPGVRNQPQHF

J gene: TRBJ2-3
V gene: TRBV3-1/TRBV3-2
CDR3 protein: CASSQDLAASTDTQYF

J gene: TRBJ2-7
V gene: TRBV7-9
CDR3 protein: CASSDRWGGGAYEQYF

J gene: TRBJ1-5
V gene: TRBV28
CDR3 protein: CASSSTRQGHRQPQHF

J gene: TRBJ1-2
V gene: TRBV4-3
CDR3 protein: CASSQESGNGYTF

J gene: TRBJ1-2
V gene: TRBV7-9
CDR3 protein: CASSLSEGAGYTF

J gene: TRBJ1-6
V gene: TRBV5-1
CDR3 protein: CASSSDSGVSSPLHF

J gene: TRBJ2-7
V gene: TRBV4-1
CDR3 protein: CASSQKGEPAYEQYF

J gene: TRBJ1-4
V gene: TRBV9
CDR3 protein: CASSPEGRPWGELFF

J gene: TRBJ1-6
V gene: TRBV30
CDR3 protein: CAWSVTGNSPLHF

J gene: TRBJ1-5
V gene: TRBV19
CDR3 protein: CASSLGQYSNQPQHF

J gene: TRBJ2-4
V gene: TRBV5-6
CDR3 protein: CASSLPGGNIQYF

J gene: TRBJ1-5
V gene: TRBV2
CDR3 protein: CASRRGEGLWANQPQHF

J gene: TRBJ2-2
V gene: TRBV30
CDR3 protein: CAHRTSTAGELFF

J gene: TRBJ1-1
V gene: TRBV6-1
CDR3 protein: CASSEETGVDTEAFF

J gene: TRBJ1-2
V gene: TRBV6-6
CDR3 protein: CASSPTRTGVPSGYTF

J gene: TRBJ2-7
V gene: TRBV11-3
CDR3 protein: CASSPRQGPYEQYF

J gene: TRBJ2-1
V gene: TRBV7-8
CDR3 protein: CASSLEGSFQTKFF

J gene: TRBJ2-2
V gene: TRBV7-8
CDR3 protein: CASDRGFTGELFF

J gene: TRBJ2-3
V gene: TRBV6-5
CDR3 protein: CASRRREASTDTQYF

J gene: TRBJ2-1
V gene: TRBV10-3
CDR3 protein: CAISESLARDRDNEQFF

J gene: TRBJ1-5
V gene: TRBV20-1
CDR3 protein: CSASSGNQPQHF